These 15 T cell receptor beta chains came from one sample sequenced in a study of OX40 agonist ivuxolimab in advanced cancers. Method: immunoSEQ multiplex PCR; TCRdb's copy keeps in-frame clones and lacks some. Among 80,000 or so clones, around 90% were seen once, and the ten largest hold approximately 0.3%. The sequenced sample was CD4+ or CD8+ T cells sorted from blood, obtained in a trial of the OX40 agonist ivuxolimab. The source of these receptors is an adult with an advanced solid tumor such as melanoma, head and neck, liver or kidney cancer.

The CDR3 protein is CSADLGGRADTQYF. The CDR3 DNA reads as TGCAGCGCTGACCTTGGCGGCAGGGCAGATACGCAGTATTTT. V is TRBV29-1 and J is TRBJ2-3, with D possibly TRBD1 on 5 matching bases. The V gene lost 7 bases and the J gene lost 4 bases, with 18 bases spanning the gap. The CDR3 is 14 residues long. Germline assignment: CDR1 SQVTM and CDR2 ANQGSEA.

Written as DNA, the CDR3 is TGTGCCAGCACCGAGGGGGTGTACAATGAGCAGTTCTTC. Protein sequence: CASTEGVYNEQFF. The chain employs TRBV2 and TRBJ2-1; a possible D gene is TRBD1 (6 bases). The length of the CDR3 is 13 residues. The V end was cut by 7 bases, the J end by 4 bases, with 11 bases between. The germline CDR1 and CDR2 sequences are SNHLY and FYNNEI.

The rearrangement uses TRBV4-1 and TRBJ2-2; a weak D match, TRBD2 (5 bases). V lost 1 base, J lost 5 bases, and 17 bases lay in between. The CDR3 covers 17 residues. Germline values: CDR1 MGHRA, CDR2 YSYEKL. CDR3 sequence: CASSQGGSYFGTGELFF. Here the CDR3 DNA reads TGCGCCAGCAGCCAAGGAGGGTCGTACTTCGGGACCGGGGAGCTGTTTTTT.

Written as DNA, the CDR3 is TGTGCCAGCAGTCCGGATCTTGGACTAGCTCGCTACGAGCAGTACTTC. This encodes CASSPDLGLARYEQYF. The genes are TRBV28 and TRBJ2-7; TRBD2 aligns across 8 bases. J lost 3 bases, V lost 5 bases, and 12 bases had no gene match. From germline, CDR1 is MDHEN and CDR2 SYDVKM. CDR3 length: 16 residues.

This chain uses TRBV18 with TRBJ2-7; possible D gene TRBD1, 7 bases. Trimming left V 4 bases short and J 2 bases short, with 12 bases between. The CDR3 sequence is 14 residues long. Germline assignment: CDR1 KGHSH and CDR2 LQKENI. The CDR3 spells CASSQDREAYEQYV. Here the CDR3 DNA reads TGTGCCAGCTCACAAGACAGGGAGGCCTACGAGCAGTACGTC.

J is TRBJ1-2 and V is TRBV7-2; unclear D gene. CDR1 SGHTA and CDR2 FQGNSA come from the germline V gene. The germline V and J ends were trimmed by 5 bases and 2 bases, with 12 bases remaining between them. The CDR3 is made up of 14 amino acids. The CDR3 bases are TGTGCCAGCAGCGGCTCTGAACCCAACTATGGCTACACCTTC. It codes for CASSGSEPNYGYTF.

The CDR3 bases are TGTGCCAGCAGTTTCAGAAAGTGGGGACGGGTACCGCACAATGAGCAGTTCTTC. Translating it yields CASSFRKWGRVPHNEQFF. The chain has TRBV28 and TRBJ2-1; D is possibly TRBD1 or TRBD2 (5 bases each). Trimming took off 3 bases at V and 5 bases at J, with 23 bases between the two ends. Germline V gene data show CDR1 as MDHEN and CDR2 as SYDVKM. This CDR3 has 18 residues.

This sequence joins TRBV27 and TRBJ1-5; D is undetermined. CDR3 length equals 15 residues. Looked up from germline, CDR1 is MNHEY and CDR2 is SMNVEV (reference sequence). V lost 0 bases and J lost 6, with 12 bases in between. CDR3 bases: TGTGCCAGCAGTTTATCACGGCAGACAAGTCAGCCCCAGCATTTT. It translates to CASSLSRQTSQPQHF.

This clone was counted a few times. V usage is TRBV30 and J usage is TRBJ2-7; D perhaps matches TRBD2 (5 bases). Germline assignment: CDR1 GTSNPN and CDR2 SVGIG (reference sequence). This CDR3 spans 17 amino acids. Trimming shortened V by 2 bases and J by 4 bases, and 24 bases separated the two germline ends. DNA of the CDR3: TGTGCCTGGAGTATCGGTAGTGGTGGGAGACTATTTTACGAGCAGTACTTC. Translating gives CAWSIGSGGRLFYEQYF. Drawing the rest from reference TRBV30 and TRBJ2-7, the complete variable domain is SQTIHQWPATLVQPVGSPLSLECTVEGTSNPNLYWYRQAAGRGLQLLFYSVGIGQISSEVPQNLSASRPQDRQFILSSKKLLLSDSGFYLCAWSIGSGGRLFYEQYFGPGTRLTVT.

This clone was detected only a few times. The V and J genes are TRBV5-1 and TRBJ1-1; D perhaps matches TRBD1 (6 bases). V was shortened by 4 bases and J by 5 bases, with 15 bases between the two germline ends. Germline CDR1 and CDR2: SGHRS and YFSETQ. CDR3 size: 14 residues. This chain's CDR3 is CASSPSTGRTEAFF. The CDR3 DNA is TGCGCCAGCAGCCCTTCTACAGGGAGGACTGAAGCTTTCTTT.

V usage is TRBV28 and J usage is TRBJ1-1; D remains unclear. Trimming took off 2 bases at V and 1 base at J, with 5 bases between the two ends. The CDR3 sequence is 13 residues long. Germline V gene lookup returns CDR1 MDHEN and CDR2 SYDVKM. The CDR3 loop is CASSLGQNTEAFF. In DNA form, the CDR3 reads TGTGCCAGCAGTTTAGGCCAGAACACTGAAGCTTTCTTT.

This chain links TRBV6-1 with TRBJ2-1; TRBD1 matches 8 bases. Germline loops: CDR1 MNHNS, CDR2 SASEGT. V lost 9 bases, J lost 6 bases, and 13 bases stayed unmatched. The CDR3 runs to 15 residues. The CDR3 here is CASIILYTGGNEQFF. CDR3 coding DNA: TGTGCCAGTATTATCCTTTATACAGGGGGCAATGAGCAGTTCTTC.

This clone has only one observation. The chain couples TRBV28 to TRBJ1-2; 7 bases line up with TRBD1. Germline-derived CDR1 and CDR2 are MDHEN and SYDVKM. The V and J ends lost 10 bases and 8 bases, in that order; junction bases with no gene match: 13. This CDR3 comprises 13 residues. CDR3 in amino acids: CATRKTGIEGYTF. DNA for the CDR3: TGTGCCACCCGAAAGACAGGGATAGAGGGCTACACCTTC.

This CDR3 reads CASSLQLGTPYNEQFF. The CDR3 nucleotides read TGCGCCAGCAGCTTGCAACTTGGGACCCCCTACAATGAGCAGTTCTTC. The V call is TRBV5-1, the J call TRBJ2-1; the D gene could be TRBD1 or TRBD2 (5 bases each). V was cut by 1 base and J by 2 bases, with 13 bases left in between. The CDR3 consists of 16 residues. Germline CDR1 and CDR2: SGHRS and YFSETQ.

The CDR3 sequence is CASSLEINYGYTF. CDR3 in DNA: TGCGCCAGCAGCTTGGAGATTAACTATGGCTACACCTTC. The V call is TRBV5-1, the J call TRBJ1-2; D gene uncertain. The V and J ends lost 0 bases and 1 base respectively, with 4 bases between them. This CDR3 is 13 amino acids long. CDR1 SGHRS and CDR2 YFSETQ come from the germline V gene.